This T cell receptor (beta chain) came from a study of T cell responses to AZD1222 COVID-19 vaccine. Overall study results and limits: The breadth and depth of Spike-specific TCRs increased once two AZD1222 doses had been given. Regions left unmutated in variants are reportedly the target of nearly half of spike-specific TCRs.

This clone was observed once. The antigen is undetermined. Other DNA sequences from this sample encode an identical CDR3 as well. The CDR3 length is 13 residues. Germline lookup yields CDR1 SGHTA and CDR2 FQGTGA. V dropped 4 bases and J dropped 2 bases, with 8 bases sitting between them. Clones were read by immunoSEQ multiplex PCR, and TCRdb kept only the in-frame ones, dropping some. The profile covers more than 70,000 clones, with 90% appearing a single time and 4.2% taken by the ten largest. This material consisted of peripheral blood, taken on day 0 of AZD1222 vaccination. The TCR comes from an adult in good health. V usage is TRBV7-3 and J usage is TRBJ1-1; a weak D match, TRBD1 (6 bases). The CDR3 nucleotides are TGTGCCAGCAGCTCGGGGGGCAACACTGAAGCTTTCTTT. Its translation is CASSSGGNTEAFF.